This T cell receptor (beta chain) stems from a study of tumor-infiltrating lymphocytes in primary liver carcinoma. Germline CDR1 is MDHEN and CDR2 is SYDVKM. There are 14 residues in the CDR3. For this clonotype: Its target is unknown. Sequence at one end of the junction differs from germline and may be a read error.

Points from the study as a whole: About 7-25% of top clones, no more, were shared by all five regions. Tumors and blood were compared for top-250-clone fraction, and tumors had the significantly higher value (p = 0.039).

Researchers generated TCR beta cDNA from about 500 ng of total RNA, relying on a constant-region primer. ARM-PCR was slightly modified, and three nested multiplex PCR rounds with it gave rise to the TCR beta libraries. Two initial PCR rounds of around 9 cycles each paired TRBV1-TRBV30 forward primers with a C-beta reverse primer. TCRdb re-derived calls from the multiplex PCR reads in MiXCR, one entry per CDR3 protein. The data contain some 32,000 distinct CDR3 sequences, 76% of them singletons. Bulk tissue was left unsorted, and RNA and DNA were co-extracted from 20-30 mg of it. Patients had primary liver carcinoma treated by surgical resection. More than 80% viable tumor cells made up every tumor sample.

Sequencing was carried out using liver tumor tissue from sampling region 5. Subset noted: tumor region T5, tumor centre. This sequence joins TRBV28 and TRBJ2-7; possible D gene TRBD1, 6 bases. This sequence originates from a middle-aged man with primary liver carcinoma and hepatitis B virus infection. The CDR3 bases are TGTGCCAGCAAGCAGGGGTCAGCCTCCTACGAGCAGCACTTC. Protein sequence: CASKQGSASYEQHF.